This entry lists 5 T cell receptor beta chains sequenced from one sample in a study of cytomegalovirus exposure and HLA in healthy donors. PCR primers comprised 60 Vbeta and 13 Jbeta primers. The method was immunoSEQ multiplex PCR; TCRdb's version includes in-frame clones alone and lacks a portion of them. The sample carries about 130,000 clones, less than 90% recorded once. Sequencing input: PBMCs. The receptors originated from a man aged 18 to 35 in good health and CMV-seropositive.

The chain is built from TRBV19 and TRBJ2-4; a possible D gene is TRBD1 (5 bases). Germline V gives CDR1 LNHDA, CDR2 SQIVND (reference sequence). This CDR3 spans 13 amino acids. The V end was cut by 9 bases, the J end by 5 bases, with 14 bases between. CDR3 in amino acids: CASGQGVQNIQYF. The CDR3 DNA follows: TGTGCCAGCGGCCAGGGTGTCCAAAACATTCAGTACTTC.

This chain joins TRBV2 and TRBJ2-1; 8 bases are shared with TRBD2. The CDR3 runs to 15 residues. The junction had 7 bases not matched to a gene; V was cut back by 7 bases and J by 2 bases. In germline, CDR1 is SNHLY, CDR2 FYNNEI. CDR3 nucleotide sequence: TGTGCCAGCATCGGGCGGGGGGCTCCCTACAATGAGCAGTTCTTC. It encodes CASIGRGAPYNEQFF.

The chain recombines TRBV7-8 with TRBJ1-1; TRBD1 might be the D (5 bases). V lost 5 bases, J lost 5 bases, and 21 bases lay in between. Germline V gene lookup returns CDR1 SGHVS and CDR2 FQNEAQ. This CDR3 comprises 16 residues. The CDR3 bases are TGTGCCAGCAGCCCAGTGGGCGGGGGGATCGGGACTGAAGCTTTCTTT. It specifies CASSPVGGGIGTEAFF.

The chain joins TRBV27 to TRBJ1-2, with D tentatively TRBD1 (5 bases). The CDR3 has 14 amino acids. V lost 0 bases, J lost 14 bases, and 19 bases lay in between. Germline V CDR1 and CDR2: MNHEY, SMNVEV (reference sequence). The CDR3 DNA sequence: TGTGCCAGCAGTTTATCGATGACAGATCCCCTCTGGACCTTC. Residues: CASSLSMTDPLWTF.

This chain uses TRBV5-4 with TRBJ1-1, with 8 bases identical to TRBD1. With 0 bases clipped from V and 4 bases from J, the junction kept 8 bases outside the gene matches. There are 16 residues in the CDR3. Germline CDR1 reads SGHNT; CDR2 reads YYREEE (reference sequence). The CDR3 sequence: CASSLADRQGSTEAFF. The CDR3 DNA reads as TGTGCCAGCAGCTTGGCGGACAGACAGGGGAGCACTGAAGCTTTCTTT.